This T cell receptor (beta chain) was recorded in a study of T cells in Graves' hyperthyroidism and ophthalmopathy. The study's findings and limits: Most thyroid clonotypes expanded above 0.001 were also detected in blood.

From RNA transcripts, TCR beta CDR3 regions were amplified. Initially, a first-round RT-PCR of the TCR CDR3 employed the HTBI primer set. TCRdb used MiXCR to reprocess the multiplex PCR reads, holding one entry per CDR3 protein. Here the sample spans 600,000 or so distinct CDR3 sequences, about a sixth being singletons. Many counts were recorded for this clonotype. The antigen is undetermined. The CDR3 has 15 residues. The V gene's germline CDR1 is MDHEN and CDR2 SYDVKM. J was trimmed by 5 bases and V by 1 base; bases with no gene match: 7. The material sequenced was blood. The V call is TRBV28, the J call TRBJ2-7; TRBD2 matches 8 bases. The sequence was collected from a woman under 40 with Graves' hyperthyroidism. The CDR3, as DNA: TGTGCCAGCAGTTTATTGACGGGAGGGCTTGACGAGCAGTACTTC. This sequence encodes CASSLLTGGLDEQYF.